What follows is one T cell receptor beta chain and its context. These data originate in a study of blood T cell repertoires in COVID-19. Study as a whole: The United States, Italy and Spain supplied acute and convalescent COVID-19 samples. T cells, B-cell-depleted T cells, or PBMCs supplied cDNA or gDNA.

Living in 24 US areas, the participants were between roughly 18 and 89 years of age. Cohort placement rested on clinical history that participants reported themselves. Measured with immunoSEQ multiplex PCR; TCRdb has only the in-frame clones, and not every one. This repertoire shows about 210,000 clones, around 86% found once; its top ten account for more than 8.5%. This TCR was recovered from a woman aged 50 to 60 with acute COVID-19. Sample: PBMCs or T cells enriched from blood (not recorded which).

The CDR3: CASSLKLATGEKLFF. CDR3 coding DNA: TGTGCCAGCAGCTTGAAACTGGCGACGGGTGAAAAACTGTTTTTT. The V and J genes are TRBV7-2 and TRBJ1-4, with D unclear. This CDR3 region has 15 residues. Trimming took off 3 bases at V and 7 bases at J, with 15 bases between the two ends. CDR1 and CDR2 from the germline V gene are SGHTA and FQGNSA.